The 29 T cell receptor beta chains below were found in one sample sequenced in a study of T-cell memory formation after mild COVID-19. TCRdb re-called the 5' RACE reads with MiXCR, one entry per CDR3 protein. This table has hundreds of thousands of distinct CDR3 sequences, approximately 7.6% appearing once. Sequencing was performed on PBMCs or a T cell subset sorted from them (not recorded which). All receptors derive from a man younger than 35 who had mild COVID-19 (a few samples of this study predate the infection). Cell type and time point are not known.

This clonotype was counted between two and nine times. This chain joins TRBV3-1 and TRBJ1-4; D unresolved. The CDR3 consists of 15 residues. Trimming took 4 bases from V and 0 from J, leaving 9 bases between them. Germline values: CDR1 LGHDT, CDR2 YNNKEL (reference sequence). The CDR3 region has the DNA TGTGCCAGCAGCCCCAACATAGCAACTAATGAAAAACTGTTTTTT. It specifies CASSPNIATNEKLFF.

The chain carries TRBV23-1 and TRBJ2-7; TRBD1 matches at 7 bases. TRBV23-1 is labeled an ORF, and its function is uncertain. With V trimmed by 8 bases and J by 0 bases, 13 bases remained unmatched. The CDR3 runs 16 residues. In DNA form, the CDR3 reads TGCGCCAGCCAGGGCACGGAAAGACAGGGCTCCTACGAGCAGTACTTC. Protein product: CASQGTERQGSYEQYF.

This clonotype has a handful of counts. The rearrangement joins TRBV11-2 to TRBJ2-7, with unresolved D. The CDR3 totals 13 residues. Germline V gene data show CDR1 as SGHAT and CDR2 as FQNNGV. The V end was cut by 1 base, the J end by 3 bases, with 7 bases between. CDR3 nucleotides: TGTGCCAGCAGCTTAGGCCCCGGCTACGAGCAGTACGTC. Protein product: CASSLGPGYEQYV.

The chain recombines TRBV10-3 with TRBJ1-6, with 9 bases aligning to TRBD1. This CDR3 region has 16 residues. Germline values: CDR1 ENHRY, CDR2 SYGVKD. J gave up 9 bases and V 5 bases, and 11 bases lay outside the gene matches. The CDR3 coding sequence is TGTGCCATCAGTTCCTCCGGGACAGGGTACGGTTCACCCCTCCACTTT. It encodes CAISSSGTGYGSPLHF.

The chain couples TRBV4-3 to TRBJ2-5, with TRBD2 identical over 7 bases. The germline CDR1 and CDR2 sequences are LGHNA and YSLEER. Trimming took 1 base from V and 2 from J; bases not matched to a gene: 4. This CDR3 has 15 residues. The CDR3 sequence: CASSQGWTSQETQYF. The CDR3 DNA reads TGCGCCAGCAGCCAAGGTTGGACTAGTCAAGAGACCCAGTACTTC.

This chain links TRBV4-1 with TRBJ2-3; TRBD1 is a possible D gene (5 bases). Germline CDR1 MGHRA, CDR2 YSYEKL. The CDR3 extends over 15 amino acids. V was trimmed by 4 bases and J by 5 bases, leaving 16 bases between them. The CDR3 reads CASSPIQGPEDTQYF. The CDR3 DNA reads as TGCGCCAGCAGCCCCATCCAGGGCCCCGAAGATACGCAGTATTTT.

In its sample, this clonotype was seen many times. V usage is TRBV25-1 and J usage is TRBJ1-1; the match to TRBD1 covers 8 bases. Germline values: CDR1 MGHDK, CDR2 SYGVNS. CDR3 length equals 16 residues. V was pared by 2 bases and J by 2 bases, with 7 bases of the junction left unmatched. In DNA form, the CDR3 reads TGTGCCAGCAGTGAAGGGACAGGTATTTTTAACACTGAAGCTTTCTTT. It encodes CASSEGTGIFNTEAFF.

The gene calls are TRBV6-2 or TRBV6-3 and TRBJ2-3; TRBD2 agrees at 13 bases. The V segment lost 6 bases and the J segment 4 bases; nucleotides outside the gene matches: 1. This CDR3 has 14 residues. The germline gives CDR1 MNHEY, CDR2 SVGEGT. CDR3 residues: CASSGTSGADTQYF. Written as DNA, the CDR3 is TGTGCCAGCAGCGGGACTAGCGGGGCAGATACGCAGTATTTT.

This chain connects TRBV6-6 to TRBJ2-2; the D gene is possibly TRBD1 (5 bases). CDR1 and CDR2 (germline): MNHNY, SVGAGI (reference sequence). The CDR3 consists of 17 residues. V was pared by 0 bases and J by 1 base, with 12 bases between. Here the CDR3 reads CASSYSPGHWNTGELFF. In nucleotides, the CDR3 is TGTGCCAGCAGTTACTCGCCCGGACATTGGAACACCGGGGAGCTGTTTTTT.

This chain uses TRBV7-9 with TRBJ2-5; no clear D gene. Trimming stripped 3 bases from V and 5 bases from J, with 7 bases between. Germline-derived CDR1 and CDR2 are SEHNR and FQNEAQ (reference sequence). The CDR3 totals 12 residues. In nucleotides, the CDR3 is TGTGCCAGCAGCTTTGTACGGGAGACCCAGTACTTC. Translation: CASSFVRETQYF.

This clonotype has just a few counts. The chain employs TRBV4-1 and TRBJ2-4; a possible D gene is TRBD2 (6 bases). This CDR3 is built from 16 residues. The V gene lost 1 base and the J gene lost 6 bases, with 16 bases spanning the gap. CDR1 MGHRA and CDR2 YSYEKL come from the germline V gene. The CDR3 nucleotides are TGCGCCAGCAGCCAAGGGGCGCTACTTAGCGGAAACATTCAGTACTTC. This sequence encodes CASSQGALLSGNIQYF.

This clonotype was seen only a few times. V and J are TRBV6-1 and TRBJ1-2; tentative D call: TRBD1 (6 bases). Trimming left V 4 bases short and J 0 bases short, with 12 bases between. Germline values: CDR1 MNHNS, CDR2 SASEGT. The CDR3 length is 15 residues. This CDR3 reads CASSAGQKANYGYTF. The CDR3 region has the DNA TGTGCCAGCAGTGCCGGACAGAAAGCTAACTATGGCTACACCTTC.

The rearrangement joins TRBV12-3 or TRBV12-4 to TRBJ2-5; 9 nucleotides agree with TRBD1. The CDR3 totals 14 residues. Trimming took 6 bases from V and 5 from J; bases not matched to a gene: 7. CDR3 amino acids: CASRGTGYYETQYF. CDR3 nucleotides: TGTGCCAGCAGAGGGACAGGGTATTACGAGACCCAGTACTTC.

V and J are TRBV7-2 and TRBJ2-3; D uncertain. The length of the CDR3 is 15 residues. Deletions cut 4 bases from V and 6 bases from J, with 17 bases between. From germline, CDR1 is SGHTA and CDR2 FQGNSA. CDR3 DNA sequence: TGTGCCAGCAGCTCGTCCCGGGTAGGAGCGGATACGCAGTATTTT. It codes for CASSSSRVGADTQYF.

This clonotype came up a few times. CDR3 protein: CASGWTGVSSYEQYF. The CDR3 DNA sequence: TGTGCCAGCGGATGGACAGGGGTGAGCTCCTACGAGCAGTACTTC. The chain recombines TRBV6-6 with TRBJ2-7; 9 bases map to TRBD1. The CDR3 is 15 amino acids. V gave up 8 bases and J gave up 0 bases; unmatched junction bases: 8. Germline V gene lookup returns CDR1 MNHNY and CDR2 SVGAGI (reference sequence).

The gene calls are TRBV11-3 and TRBJ2-7, with TRBD2 as a possible D gene (6 bases). There are 12 residues in the CDR3. Between the trimmed V and J ends, which lost 5 bases and 6 bases, there was a span of 11 bases. Germline V gives CDR1 SGHNT, CDR2 YENEEA. CDR3 coding DNA: TGTGCCAGCAGCCCTTGGACTACCGAGCAGTACGTC. This sequence encodes CASSPWTTEQYV.

The V and J genes are TRBV12-3 or TRBV12-4 and TRBJ2-7, with unresolved D. CDR3 length equals 17 residues. Trimming removed 2 bases from V and 1 base from J, with 18 bases in between. CDR3 DNA sequence: TGTGCCAGCAGTTTAAGGGCGGCCGGCCGAATATCCTACGAGCAGTACTTC. Residues: CASSLRAAGRISYEQYF.

This sequence joins TRBV20-1 and TRBJ2-2, with 11 bases that match TRBD2. The germline V gene has CDR1 DFQATT and CDR2 SNEGSKA (reference sequence). This CDR3 comprises 18 residues. J lost 2 bases, V lost 6 bases, and 14 bases had no gene match. DNA of the CDR3: TGCAGTGCGGAGCGCCCTAGCGGGGGGCTCGCTAACACCGGGGAGCTGTTTTTT. Protein product: CSAERPSGGLANTGELFF.

This clonotype has just a few counts. J is TRBJ1-5 and V is TRBV7-2, with D hard to call. The germline V gene has CDR1 SGHTA and CDR2 FQGNSA. V was trimmed by 1 base and J by 6 bases, leaving 16 bases between them. This CDR3 is built from 16 residues. CDR3 bases: TGTGCCAGCAGCTTAGTCGCAGGCCCACCCCCTCAGCCCCAGCATTTT. Protein sequence: CASSLVAGPPPQPQHF.

The rearrangement joins TRBV7-6 to TRBJ2-1; TRBD1 agrees at 8 bases. Germline CDR1 reads SGHVS; CDR2 reads FNYEAQ. The CDR3 extends over 19 amino acids. The junction had 19 bases not matched to a gene; V was cut back by 4 bases and J by 5 bases. The CDR3 DNA reads TGTGCCAGCAGCTCTAGGATGGCAGGGGGCGTCCTCACCAACAATGAGCAGTTCTTC. It yields the protein CASSSRMAGGVLTNNEQFF.

This clonotype was recorded many times. The chain employs TRBV7-2 and TRBJ2-5; D not resolved. CDR1 and CDR2 (germline): SGHTA, FQGNSA. The CDR3 length is 13 residues. With 5 bases removed from V and 5 bases from J, the gap between germline ends came to 12 bases. The CDR3 reads CASSPDGSETQYF. CDR3 coding DNA: TGTGCCAGCAGCCCAGACGGGTCTGAGACCCAGTACTTC.

The rearrangement links TRBV9 to TRBJ2-2, with unresolved D. Germline CDR1 SGDLS, CDR2 YYNGEE. The length of the CDR3 is 14 residues. The V end lost 2 bases, the J end lost 7 bases, and 12 bases lay between the germline ends. The CDR3 bases are TGTGCCAGCAGCGTTGAATGGGTGGTCGGGGAGCTGTTTTTT. It yields the protein CASSVEWVVGELFF.

This clonotype was seen more than once but under ten times. This chain links TRBV20-1 with TRBJ1-5, with no clear D. Trimming left V 2 bases short and J 1 base short, with 6 bases between. The CDR3 is 13 amino acids. In germline, CDR1 is DFQATT, CDR2 SNEGSKA (reference sequence). CDR3 sequence (DNA): TGCAGTGCTAGAAGGGAAAGCAATCAGCCCCAGCATTTT. Protein product: CSARRESNQPQHF.

The chain is built from TRBV7-2 and TRBJ2-3, with D perhaps matching TRBD1 (5 bases). V lost 1 base and J 4 bases, leaving 9 bases between the germline ends. CDR1 and CDR2 from the germline V gene are SGHTA and FQGNSA. The length of the CDR3 is 14 residues. CDR3 bases: TGTGCCAGCAGCTTAGTTACAGGAGCAGATACGCAGTATTTT. Amino acid sequence: CASSLVTGADTQYF.

In its sample, this clonotype was seen many times. The rearrangement uses TRBV27 and TRBJ2-7; D gene ambiguous. V was shortened by 5 bases and J by 1 base, with 9 bases between the two germline ends. CDR1 MNHEY and CDR2 SMNVEV come from the germline V gene (reference sequence). CDR3 length equals 13 residues. CDR3 nucleotides: TGTGCCAGCAGTCACGGGCCATCCTACGAGCAGTACGTC. It specifies CASSHGPSYEQYV.

This clonotype was detected many times. This chain connects TRBV12-3 or TRBV12-4 to TRBJ2-3, with 13 nucleotides matching TRBD2. V shed 4 bases, J shed 2 bases, and the junction held 3 bases outside the gene matches. This CDR3 comprises 16 residues. The CDR3 DNA is TGTGCCAGCAGTTCGGGACTAGCGGGGTCCACAGATACGCAGTATTTT. Protein: CASSSGLAGSTDTQYF.

The J gene is TRBJ2-2, the V gene TRBV6-1; D is perhaps TRBD2 (5 bases). Germline loops: CDR1 MNHNS, CDR2 SASEGT. This CDR3 region has 15 residues. V was pared by 4 bases and J by 5 bases, with 14 bases between. The CDR3 is CASSAQTGLTGELFF. The CDR3 DNA reads TGTGCCAGCAGTGCTCAAACGGGGTTGACCGGGGAGCTGTTTTTT.

The chain is built from TRBV20-1 and TRBJ2-7; no clear D. Trimming removed 0 bases from V and 3 bases from J, with 3 bases in between. From germline, CDR1 is DFQATT and CDR2 SNEGSKA (reference sequence). This CDR3 comprises 11 residues. The CDR3, as DNA: TGCAGTGCTAGAGACTACTACGAGCAGTACTTC. It specifies CSARDYYEQYF.

In this sample, this clonotype turned up a few times. This rearrangement joins TRBV18 to TRBJ1-1, with D tentatively TRBD1 (5 bases). The CDR3 loop spans 14 amino acids. Germline CDR1 reads KGHSH; CDR2 reads LQKENI. Trimming stripped 3 bases from V and 10 bases from J, with 18 bases between. The CDR3 region has the DNA TGTGCCAGCTCACCGTCGGGGCAGTCAAGGGGAGCTTTCTTT. It is translated as CASSPSGQSRGAFF.